The 11 T cell receptor beta chains in this list originate from one sample, sequenced in a study of cytomegalovirus exposure and HLA in healthy donors. This PCR relied on a set of 60 Vbeta primers and 13 Jbeta primers. The assay was immunoSEQ multiplex PCR, and TCRdb's table has in-frame clones only and misses some. The data show approximately 120,000 clones, with around 68% seen just once and 3% to 5% held by the top ten. Sequencing was performed on PBMCs. The receptors originated from a man in his forties in good health and CMV-seropositive.

The J gene is TRBJ2-1, the V gene TRBV20-1; tentatively, D is TRBD2 (5 bases). The V end lost 5 bases, the J end lost 10 bases, and 6 bases lay between the germline ends. The CDR3 length is 9 residues. In germline, CDR1 is DFQATT, CDR2 SNEGSKA (reference sequence). In DNA, the CDR3 is TGCAGTGCTGGCGGGGAGCAGTTCTTC. Translated: CSAGGEQFF.

This rearrangement joins TRBV25-1 to TRBJ2-1; D might be TRBD2 (6 bases). The germline CDR1 and CDR2 sequences are MGHDK and SYGVNS. Trimming shortened V by 3 bases and J by 7 bases, and 16 bases separated the two germline ends. This CDR3 contains 15 residues. The CDR3 nucleotides read TGTGCCAGCAGTGACTCTGGAGGGGCGCGGAATGAGCAGTTCTTC. This sequence encodes CASSDSGGARNEQFF. Looking up the rest from reference TRBV25-1 and TRBJ2-1 gives the full variable domain: EADIYQTPRYLVIGTGKKITLECSQTMGHDKMYWYQQDPGMELHLIHYSYGVNSTEKGDLSSESTVSRIRTEHFPLTLESARPSHTSQYLCASSDSGGARNEQFFGPGTRLTVL.

The rearrangement uses TRBV28 and TRBJ2-7; 11 positions agree with TRBD2. The germline V gene encodes CDR1 MDHEN and CDR2 SYDVKM. V was pared by 6 bases and J by 7 bases, with 11 bases of the junction left unmatched. The CDR3 has 15 amino acids. The CDR3 sequence is CASSSIAGGFGEQYF. CDR3 in DNA: TGTGCCAGCAGCTCCATAGCGGGAGGGTTCGGAGAGCAGTACTTC.

This clone appeared a few times. The chain employs TRBV13 and TRBJ2-7; TRBD2 is a possible D gene (6 bases). Trimming cost V 1 base and J 2 bases, with 12 bases left between them. Looked up from germline, CDR1 is PRHDT and CDR2 is FYEKMQ (reference sequence). The CDR3 spans 15 residues. The CDR3 sequence: CASSLEGLGPYEQYF. CDR3 nucleotides: TGTGCCAGCAGCTTAGAGGGACTGGGTCCCTACGAGCAGTACTTC.

The chain links TRBV29-1 to TRBJ2-2; possible D gene TRBD1, 5 bases. The V gene's germline CDR1 is SQVTM and CDR2 ANQGSEA. With 5 bases removed from V and 0 bases from J, the gap between germline ends came to 7 bases. The CDR3 length is 13 residues. CDR3 bases: TGCAGCGTTTGGACACCGAACACCGGGGAGCTGTTTTTT. Amino acid sequence: CSVWTPNTGELFF.

The chain is built from TRBV4-1 and TRBJ1-3; 7 bases are shared with TRBD1. The CDR3 loop spans 16 amino acids. Germline loops: CDR1 MGHRA, CDR2 YSYEKL. Trimming at V came to 0 bases and at J to 4 bases, leaving 6 bases not matched to a gene. In nucleotides, the CDR3 is TGCGCCAGCAGCCAAGATCAGAGGGGGCTCGGAAACACCATATATTTT. Amino acid sequence: CASSQDQRGLGNTIYF.

The chain links TRBV2 to TRBJ2-5; 9 bases agree with TRBD1. Trimming took 1 base from V and 6 from J; bases not matched to a gene: 9. Germline V CDR1 and CDR2: SNHLY, FYNNEI. The CDR3 length is 16 residues. The CDR3 region is CASSEGTTGGRKTQYF. CDR3 in DNA: TGTGCCAGCAGTGAAGGAACAACAGGGGGCCGGAAGACCCAGTACTTC. The entire variable domain, with the rest obtained from reference TRBV2 and TRBJ2-5, is as follows: EPEVTQTPSHQVTQMGQEVILRCVPISNHLYFYWYRQILGQKVEFLVSFYNNEISEKSEIFDDQFSVERPDGSNFTLKIRSTKLEDSAMYFCASSEGTTGGRKTQYFGPGTRLLVL.

The chain joins TRBV21-1 to TRBJ2-7; the table names TRBD1, a call not compared with the DNA. TRBV21-1 is an annotated pseudogene. This CDR3 has 14 amino acids. As DNA, the CDR3 is TGTGCCAGCAGCATAAACAGGGGCCCACACGAGCAGTACTTC. It yields the protein CASSINRGPHEQYF.

The CDR3 region is CASSQEPQATNEKLFF. As DNA, the CDR3 is TGCGCCAGCAGCCAAGAACCGCAGGCAACTAATGAAAAACTGTTTTTT. The rearrangement links TRBV4-3 to TRBJ1-4; no clear D. Trimming shortened V by 0 bases and J by 0 bases, and 8 bases separated the two germline ends. Germline lookup yields CDR1 LGHNA and CDR2 YSLEER. The CDR3 length is 16 residues.

This clone was counted once. This chain links TRBV13 with TRBJ1-1; 12 nucleotides match TRBD1. V was clipped by 6 bases and J by 1 base; unmatched bases: 9. From germline, CDR1 is PRHDT and CDR2 FYEKMQ (reference sequence). The CDR3 runs to 17 residues. CDR3 in DNA: TGTGCCAGCAGGACGAGGGGGGGACAGGGGGCGAACACTGAAGCTTTCTTT. This codes for CASRTRGGQGANTEAFF.

The V call is TRBV19, the J call TRBJ2-5; D may be TRBD2 (7 bases). V dropped 6 bases and J dropped 5 bases, with 19 bases sitting between them. Germline CDR1 reads LNHDA; CDR2 reads SQIVND (reference sequence). The CDR3 sequence is 15 residues long. The CDR3, as DNA: TGTGCCAGTAGCCAAAGGGGCGGGGGCGGGGAGACCCAGTACTTC. Translating gives CASSQRGGGGETQYF.